The source of this TCR beta chain is a study of OX40 agonist ivuxolimab in advanced cancers. At the level of the study: Patients achieving partial responses numbered three: one hepatocellular carcinoma case and two cutaneous melanoma cases.

Trimming stripped 0 bases from V and 3 bases from J, with 10 bases between. From germline, CDR1 is SGHRS and CDR2 YFSETQ. The CDR3 loop spans 15 amino acids. In the case of this clone: Distinct nucleotide sequences in the sample also encode this CDR3.

Clones were read by immunoSEQ multiplex PCR, and TCRdb kept only the in-frame ones, dropping some. Of some 30,000 clones listed, roughly 84% are singletons. This chain joins TRBV5-1 and TRBJ1-5; D is perhaps TRBD1 (5 bases). This sample comprised CD4+ or CD8+ T cells sorted from blood, obtained in a trial of the OX40 agonist ivuxolimab. The sequence was collected from an adult with an advanced solid tumor such as melanoma, head and neck, liver or kidney cancer. CDR3 protein: CASSLGQGNNQPQHF. Here the CDR3 DNA reads TGCGCCAGCAGCTTGGGGCAGGGCAACAATCAGCCCCAGCATTTT.